This T cell receptor beta chain was found in a study of blood T cells in healthy people across ages. Regarding the study as a whole: Unsorted PBMCs blocked a conclusive comparison of naive and antigen-experienced cells. For the donors, CMV status was unknown and possibly confounded expanded clonotype changes. When set beside aged donors, long-lived donors presented more naive CD4+ cells and higher diversity.

Remarks on this clonotype: Its specificity is unknown.

V dropped 4 bases and J dropped 4 bases, with 22 bases sitting between them. The germline V gene encodes CDR1 MDHEN and CDR2 SYDVKM. The CDR3 is 18 residues long. A second PCR, run for about 7 to 11 cycles, used a sample-barcoded 5' primer plus a J-beta primer mix. Each CDR3 protein gets one entry after TCRdb re-called the 5' RACE reads with MiXCR. Altogether about 1.1 million distinct CDR3 sequences are present, roughly two fifths being singletons, with the ten largest covering 13%. The sequencing input was blood. The chain recombines TRBV28 with TRBJ2-2; D might be TRBD1 (6 bases). This TCR came from a man between 18 and 35 years old in good health. The CDR3 DNA is TGTGCCAGCAGTTCCACACGAATAACAGGGTGGGGCACCGGGGAGCTGTTTTTT. It yields the protein CASSSTRITGWGTGELFF.